This entry lists 12 T cell receptor beta chains sequenced from one sample in a study of radiotherapy plus CTLA-4 blockade in lung cancer. Sequencing used immunoSEQ multiplex PCR; TCRdb keeps in-frame clones, though not all of them. The sample yields roughly 66,000 clones, about 80% seen once. This specimen was peripheral blood, taken from a patient treated with radiotherapy plus ipilimumab. These receptors originate from a human donor with non-small cell lung cancer who had a partial response to radiotherapy plus ipilimumab.

The chain has TRBV15 and TRBJ2-2; 7 bases fit TRBD2. The J segment lost 7 bases and the V segment lost 0 bases, leaving 8 bases of the junction unmatched. CDR1 and CDR2 (germline): LNHNV, YYDKDF (reference sequence). This CDR3 contains 16 residues. The CDR3 here is CATSRDRGGPGGELFF. The CDR3 DNA is TGTGCCACCAGCAGAGATCGCGGGGGTCCGGGCGGGGAGCTGTTTTTT.

By its share, this clone is medium-sized. This chain uses TRBV10-3 with TRBJ1-5, with 7 bases fitting TRBD1. Germline loops: CDR1 ENHRY, CDR2 SYGVKD. The length of the CDR3 is 13 residues. CDR3 sequence reads: CAIGTDSNQPQHF. The CDR3 coding sequence is TGTGCTATCGGGACAGATAGCAATCAGCCCCAGCATTTT.

The DNA of the CDR3 is TGTGCCAGCAGCTTAGGGGACAGTCACTCCTACGAGCAGTACTTC. Its translation is CASSLGDSHSYEQYF. This chain uses TRBV13 with TRBJ2-7, with D perhaps TRBD1 (6 bases). CDR1 and CDR2 from the germline V gene are PRHDT and FYEKMQ (reference sequence). V was trimmed by 0 bases and J by 0 bases, leaving 9 bases between them. This CDR3 region has 15 residues. The variable domain in full, with the rest retrieved from reference TRBV13 and TRBJ2-7, is AAGVIQSPRHLIKEKRETATLKCYPIPRHDTVYWYQQGPGQDPQFLISFYEKMQSDKGSIPDRFSAQQFSDYHSELNMSSLELGDSALYFCASSLGDSHSYEQYFGPGTRLTVT.

The V and J genes are TRBV5-1 and TRBJ1-4; TRBD1 matches 8 bases. This CDR3 has 15 amino acids. J was trimmed by 8 bases and V by 0 bases; bases with no gene match: 6. Germline CDR1 SGHRS, CDR2 YFSETQ. The DNA of the CDR3 is TGCGCCAGCAGCTTGGCAGGGGGCGGAGGGGAAAAACTGTTTTTT. It codes for CASSLAGGGGEKLFF.

There are a few counts of this clone. The chain couples TRBV5-4 to TRBJ2-1, with D perhaps TRBD2 (5 bases). V lost 4 bases, J lost 3 bases, and 14 bases lay in between. This CDR3 is 15 amino acids long. Per the germline V gene, CDR1 is SGHNT and CDR2 is YYREEE (reference sequence). CDR3 in amino acids: CASSPGEADYNEQFF. Written as DNA, the CDR3 is TGTGCCAGCAGCCCCGGGGAAGCGGACTACAATGAGCAGTTCTTC.

This chain connects TRBV9 to TRBJ2-2, with 8 bases identical to TRBD1. Germline CDR1 SGDLS, CDR2 YYNGEE. Unmatched junction bases numbered 2, after V lost 0 bases and J lost 4 bases. CDR3 length: 15 amino acids. DNA for the CDR3: TGTGCCAGCAGCGTAGAAGACAGGGGCACCGGGGAGCTGTTTTTT. The encoded protein is CASSVEDRGTGELFF. The entire variable domain, with the rest obtained from reference TRBV9 and TRBJ2-2, is as follows: DSGVTQTPKHLITATGQRVTLRCSPRSGDLSVYWYQQSLDQGLQFLIQYYNGEERAKGNILERFSAQQFPDLHSELNLSSLELGDSALYFCASSVEDRGTGELFFGEGSRLTVL.

The chain recombines TRBV5-1 with TRBJ2-7; TRBD2 might be the D (6 bases). Trimming cost V 0 bases and J 7 bases, with 11 bases left between them. This CDR3 has 13 amino acids. The germline V gene has CDR1 SGHRS and CDR2 YFSETQ. This CDR3 reads CASSLGAEGEQYF. CDR3 bases: TGCGCCAGCAGCTTGGGGGCGGAGGGAGAGCAGTACTTC.

The CDR3 region is CSVKGGQGGNTGELFF. Here the CDR3 DNA reads TGCAGCGTCAAAGGGGGACAGGGGGGGAACACCGGGGAGCTGTTTTTT. J is TRBJ2-2 and V is TRBV29-1; TRBD1 aligns across 11 bases. This CDR3 spans 16 amino acids. Germline V lookup: CDR1 SQVTM, CDR2 ANQGSEA. J lost 1 base, V lost 6 bases, and 7 bases had no gene match.

There are a few counts of this clone. The rearrangement uses TRBV7-8 and TRBJ1-2; 9 bases match TRBD1. With 1 base clipped from V and 4 bases from J, the junction kept 4 bases outside the gene matches. CDR3 length: 15 residues. In germline, CDR1 is SGHVS, CDR2 FQNEAQ. For the CDR3, the DNA is TGTGCCAGCAGCTTAGGCGGGACAGGGACCTATGGCTACACCTTC. Translated: CASSLGGTGTYGYTF.

This clone has a single count. The gene calls are TRBV7-3 and TRBJ2-7, with 8 bases that match TRBD1. Germline V gene sequence: CDR1 SGHTA, CDR2 FQGTGA. CDR3 length equals 15 residues. The trim removed 3 bases at V and 2 bases at J, leaving 6 bases unmatched. Here the CDR3 reads CASSFTGGSTYEQYF. DNA of the CDR3: TGTGCCAGCAGCTTCACAGGGGGTTCTACCTACGAGCAGTACTTC.

The chain carries TRBV28 and TRBJ1-2, with 8 bases lining up with TRBD1. This CDR3 region has 13 residues. The ends lost 8 bases at V and 6 bases at J; junction bases unmatched: 8. The V gene's germline CDR1 is MDHEN and CDR2 SYDVKM. The CDR3 DNA sequence: TGTGCCAGCGTTCAGGGGGCGTTTGATGGCTACACCTTC. It is translated as CASVQGAFDGYTF.

The chain recombines TRBV5-4 with TRBJ2-1; 9 positions agree with TRBD1. This CDR3 has 15 amino acids. Germline CDR1 is SGHNT and CDR2 is YYREEE (reference sequence). J lost 4 bases, V lost 3 bases, and 5 bases had no gene match. The DNA for the CDR3 is TGTGCCAGCAGCTGGGGACAGGGAGCTTACAATGAGCAGTTCTTC. It is translated as CASSWGQGAYNEQFF.